A single sample is the source of the 8 T cell receptor beta chains below, sequenced in a study of cytomegalovirus exposure and HLA in healthy donors. The PCR was carried out with 60 Vbeta primers and 13 Jbeta primers. Repertoires were generated with immunoSEQ multiplex PCR, while TCRdb's copy carries only in-frame clones and drops some. The sample has 150,000 to 250,000 clones, about 80% seen once; the top ten hold under 2%. The sample consisted of PBMCs. The source of these receptors is a man aged 30 to 39 in good health and CMV-seronegative.

V gene TRBV15 combines with J gene TRBJ2-5; D perhaps matches TRBD1 (5 bases). CDR3 length: 14 residues. Trimming cost V 4 bases and J 2 bases, with 11 bases left between them. Germline CDR1 reads LNHNV; CDR2 reads YYDKDF (reference sequence). The CDR3 nucleotides are TGTGCCACCAGCACCTTGAGACAGCAAGAGACCCAGTACTTC. Protein: CATSTLRQQETQYF.

The chain combines TRBV5-1 with TRBJ1-3; 8 bases line up with TRBD1. With 5 bases clipped from V and 5 bases from J, the junction kept 12 bases outside the gene matches. Germline CDR1 and CDR2: SGHRS and YFSETQ. The CDR3 has 16 amino acids. CDR3 protein: CASRADEDRGRNTIYF. For the CDR3, the DNA is TGCGCCAGCAGAGCGGACGAAGACAGGGGCCGAAACACCATATATTTT.

V and J are TRBV28 and TRBJ1-1; the match to TRBD1 covers 7 bases. CDR1 MDHEN and CDR2 SYDVKM come from the germline V gene. The CDR3 extends over 16 amino acids. Losses at the gene ends were 5 bases for V and 0 bases for J; bases not matched to a gene: 9. CDR3 sequence reads: CASSTYRGPMNTEAFF. For the CDR3, the DNA is TGTGCCAGCAGTACCTACAGGGGCCCGATGAACACTGAAGCTTTCTTT.

The V and J genes are TRBV5-1 and TRBJ2-5, with 10 bases identical to TRBD1. The CDR3 covers 15 residues. The V gene end was trimmed by 2 bases and the J gene end by 3 bases; junction bases not matched to a gene: 4. Looked up from germline, CDR1 is SGHRS and CDR2 is YFSETQ. CDR3 amino acids: CASSLIGTGEETQYF. Here the CDR3 DNA reads TGCGCCAGCAGCTTAATCGGGACAGGGGAAGAGACCCAGTACTTC.

V is TRBV5-1 and J is TRBJ1-3; D remains ambiguous. Looked up from germline, CDR1 is SGHRS and CDR2 is YFSETQ. Trimming took off 0 bases at V and 4 bases at J, with 11 bases between the two ends. This CDR3 is built from 15 residues. The CDR3 region has the DNA TGCGCCAGCAGCTTGGCTCGGGGATCCGGAAACACCATATATTTT. Its protein product is CASSLARGSGNTIYF.

Turning to this clone: Other DNA sequences in this specimen translate into the identical CDR3. The CDR3 loop is CAWSVGGTEAFF. DNA for the CDR3: TGTGCCTGGAGTGTAGGAGGAACTGAAGCTTTCTTT. The chain recombines TRBV30 with TRBJ1-1; D gene uncertain. The V gene lost 0 bases and the J gene lost 5 bases, with 7 bases spanning the gap. The CDR3 spans 12 residues. Germline V gene sequence: CDR1 GTSNPN, CDR2 SVGIG (reference sequence).

This clone has just one count. V is TRBV9 and J is TRBJ2-1; 7 bases line up with TRBD1. Germline V gene lookup returns CDR1 SGDLS and CDR2 YYNGEE. The CDR3 extends over 15 amino acids. Unmatched junction bases numbered 7, after V lost 7 bases and J lost 0 bases. The CDR3 region is CASRNRDSSYNEQFF. The CDR3 DNA follows: TGTGCCAGCCGAAATCGGGACAGCTCCTACAATGAGCAGTTCTTC.

The rearrangement joins TRBV5-1 to TRBJ1-5; 9 positions match TRBD1. This CDR3 region has 15 residues. V trimming: 8 bases; J trimming: 4 bases; junction bases outside the gene matches: 10. CDR1 is SGHRS, CDR2 YFSETQ, per germline. The CDR3 DNA sequence: TGCGCCAGTAAACCGGGACAGGGAGTAAATCAGCCCCAGCATTTT. Encoded protein: CASKPGQGVNQPQHF.